This TCR beta chain was recorded in a study of tumor-infiltrating lymphocytes in primary liver carcinoma. Only a few counts were recorded for this clonotype. From 500 to 600 ng of total RNA, TCR beta-specific cDNA was reverse-transcribed using a constant-region primer. Three nested multiplex PCR rounds of slightly modified ARM-PCR generated TCR beta libraries. TRBV1-TRBV30 forward primers paired with a C-beta reverse primer drove the first two PCR rounds, roughly 10 cycles each. Using its own MiXCR run on the multiplex PCR reads, TCRdb lists one record per CDR3 protein. The sample carries roughly 180,000 distinct CDR3 sequences, 50% to 75% recorded once. The source of the blood RNA was unsorted whole blood, and germline DNA was extracted as well. HBV chronically infected the treatment-naive patients. This CDR3 region has 13 residues. The germline gives CDR1 WNHNN, CDR2 SYGVQD (reference sequence). V lost 5 bases and J lost 3, with 9 bases in between.

The sequence was obtained from a man aged 35-49 years with primary liver carcinoma and hepatitis B virus infection. The sequencing sample was made of peripheral blood. The chain employs TRBV10-1 and TRBJ2-3; D unclear. This CDR3 reads CASSSKWTDTQYF. Here the CDR3 DNA reads TGCGCCAGCAGTTCGAAGTGGACAGATACGCAGTATTTT.